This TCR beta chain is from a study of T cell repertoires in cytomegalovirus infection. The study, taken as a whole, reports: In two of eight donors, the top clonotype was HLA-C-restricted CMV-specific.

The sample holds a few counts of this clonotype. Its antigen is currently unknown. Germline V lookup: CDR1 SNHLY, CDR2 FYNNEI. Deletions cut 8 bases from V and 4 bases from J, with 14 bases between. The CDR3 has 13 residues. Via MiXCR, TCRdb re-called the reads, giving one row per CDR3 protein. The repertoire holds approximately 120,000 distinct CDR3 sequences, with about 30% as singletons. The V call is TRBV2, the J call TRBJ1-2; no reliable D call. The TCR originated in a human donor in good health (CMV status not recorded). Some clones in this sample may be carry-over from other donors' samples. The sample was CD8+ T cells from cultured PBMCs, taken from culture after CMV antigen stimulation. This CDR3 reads CASQLALLYGYTF. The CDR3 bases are TGTGCCAGCCAGTTGGCCTTACTCTATGGCTACACCTTC. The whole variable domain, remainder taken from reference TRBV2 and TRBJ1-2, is EPEVTQTPSHQVTQMGQEVILRCVPISNHLYFYWYRQILGQKVEFLVSFYNNEISEKSEIFDDQFSVERPDGSNFTLKIRSTKLEDSAMYFCASQLALLYGYTFGSGTRLTVV.